This T cell receptor (beta chain) derives from a study of cytomegalovirus exposure and HLA in healthy donors. Points from the study as a whole: After further analysis at a later stage, 15,000 to 20,000 TCR beta sequences were associated with HLA alleles at 0.05 false discovery rate. Most of the TCR beta V segments (in an earlier analysis) were productive either about 90% or about 30% of the time. Researchers counted approximately 160 TCR beta chains as cytomegalovirus-associated.

Trimming removed 0 bases from V and 5 bases from J, with 9 bases in between. There are 14 residues in the CDR3. The V gene's germline CDR1 is SGHDT and CDR2 YYEEEE. A word on this clone: The antigen remains undetermined.

Amplification used 60 Vbeta primers and 13 Jbeta primers. Only in-frame clones appear in the TCRdb table, and some are missing; sequencing was by immunoSEQ multiplex PCR. Counted here are about 160,000 clones, 75% to 80% occurring once; the ten biggest clones make up 3.1%. The genes are TRBV5-6 and TRBJ1-5; D is perhaps TRBD1 (5 bases). The specimen was PBMCs. This sequence was found in a woman aged 35 to 49 in good health and CMV-seronegative. CDR3 bases: TGTGCCAGCAGCTTGGCCTTAGGGGATCAGCCCCAGCATTTT. It is translated as CASSLALGDQPQHF.